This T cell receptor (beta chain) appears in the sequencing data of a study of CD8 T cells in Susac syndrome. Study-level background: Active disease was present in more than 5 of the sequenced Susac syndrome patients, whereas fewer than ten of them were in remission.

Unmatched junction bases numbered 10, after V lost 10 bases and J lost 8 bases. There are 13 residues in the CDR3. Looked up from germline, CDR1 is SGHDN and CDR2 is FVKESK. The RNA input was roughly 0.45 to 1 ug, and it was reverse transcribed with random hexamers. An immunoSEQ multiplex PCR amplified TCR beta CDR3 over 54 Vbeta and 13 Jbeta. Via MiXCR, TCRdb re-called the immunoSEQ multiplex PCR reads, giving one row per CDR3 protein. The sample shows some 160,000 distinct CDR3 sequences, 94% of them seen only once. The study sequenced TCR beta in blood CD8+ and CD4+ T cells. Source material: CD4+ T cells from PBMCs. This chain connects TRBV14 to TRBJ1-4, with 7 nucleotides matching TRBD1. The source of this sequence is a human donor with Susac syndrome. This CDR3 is CANPDRNREKLFF. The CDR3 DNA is TGTGCCAATCCGGACAGGAATCGGGAAAAACTGTTTTTT.